A single T cell receptor beta chain is shown here with its context. Its antigen is unidentified. The data were obtained in a study of CD8+ T cells in alopecia areata. Study at large: Treatment of the treated patients consisted of oral tofacitinib, 5 to 10 mg twice daily.

This CDR3 is built from 12 residues. Germline V lookup: CDR1 GTSNPN, CDR2 SVGIG (reference sequence). Trimming took 2 bases from V and 10 from J, leaving 14 bases between them. TCR sequencing used cDNA made by reverse transcription of extracted RNA. Repertoires were generated with immunoSEQ multiplex PCR, while TCRdb's copy carries only in-frame clones and drops some. In the table there are 190,000 or so clones, approximately 60% of which are singletons. Treatment noted: oral pan-JAK inhibitor, 5-10 mg twice daily. The authors sorted CD4+ and CD8+ T cells from PBMCs. General study points: It was lesional scalp, especially alopecia totalis/universalis, that showed higher clonality than normal scalp. Scalp clonality, together with expanded CD8+ clones among the top 100, fell significantly with tofacitinib.

This sample comprised CD4+ T cells sorted from blood, obtained at week 4, from a patient treated with tofacitinib. The sequence was obtained from a human donor with alopecia areata. The J gene is TRBJ1-1, the V gene TRBV30; the D gene is possibly TRBD1 (5 bases). CDR3 sequence reads: CAWSPRRGPAFF. As DNA, the CDR3 is TGTGCCTGGAGTCCCCGACGGGGCCCAGCTTTCTTT.